The present entry profiles one T cell receptor beta chain with its context. Profiled with immunoSEQ multiplex PCR; TCRdb holds only in-frame clones, not every one. The sample has approximately 230,000 clones, roughly 80% seen once. This record comes from a study of blood T cell repertoires in COVID-19. Across the study: T cells, B-cell-depleted T cells, or PBMCs provided the cDNA or gDNA that served as material.

There are 14 residues in the CDR3. V lost 1 base, J lost 5 bases, and 11 bases lay in between. Germline CDR1 is SGHRS and CDR2 is YFSETQ. Material: peripheral blood. The chain joins TRBV5-1 to TRBJ2-3; possible D gene TRBD2, 6 bases. This receptor was obtained from a man aged 30 to 39 with active or convalescent COVID-19. In DNA form, the CDR3 reads TGCGCCAGCAGCTTGACGGGGGATAAAGATACGCAGTATTTT. It translates to CASSLTGDKDTQYF.